This T cell receptor (beta chain) was sequenced during a study of cytomegalovirus exposure and HLA in healthy donors. In the PCR, 60 Vbeta and 13 Jbeta primers were used. Assay used: immunoSEQ multiplex PCR; TCRdb lists only in-frame clones, some missing. Of about 180,000 clones in the sample, around four fifths were seen once. Germline V lookup: CDR1 SGHNT, CDR2 YENEEA. V was clipped by 6 bases and J by 4 bases; unmatched bases: 5. This CDR3 has 14 residues. The specimen was PBMCs. The TCR originated in a man aged 25-40 years in good health and CMV-seronegative. This rearrangement joins TRBV11-3 to TRBJ1-5, with TRBD1 matching 8 bases. CDR3 bases: TGTGCCAGCAGTCGACAGGGGCCAAATCAGCCCCAGCATTTT. It yields the protein CASSRQGPNQPQHF.